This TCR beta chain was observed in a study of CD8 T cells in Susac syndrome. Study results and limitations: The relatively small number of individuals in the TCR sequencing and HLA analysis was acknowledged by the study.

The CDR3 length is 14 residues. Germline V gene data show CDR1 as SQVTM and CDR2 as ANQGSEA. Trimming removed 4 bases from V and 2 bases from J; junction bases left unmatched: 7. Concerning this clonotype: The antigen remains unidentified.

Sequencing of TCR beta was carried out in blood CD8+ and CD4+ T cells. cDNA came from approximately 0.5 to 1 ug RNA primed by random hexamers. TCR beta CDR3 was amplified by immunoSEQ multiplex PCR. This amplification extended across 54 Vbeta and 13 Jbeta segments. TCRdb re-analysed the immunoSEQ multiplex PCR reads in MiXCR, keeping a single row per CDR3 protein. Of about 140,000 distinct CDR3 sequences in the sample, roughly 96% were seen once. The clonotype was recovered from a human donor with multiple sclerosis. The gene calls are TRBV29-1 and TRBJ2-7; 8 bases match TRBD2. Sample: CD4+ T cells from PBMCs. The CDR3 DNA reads TGCAGCGTTGCAGGCCTAGCGGGTGCCTACGAGCAGTACTTC. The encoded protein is CSVAGLAGAYEQYF.